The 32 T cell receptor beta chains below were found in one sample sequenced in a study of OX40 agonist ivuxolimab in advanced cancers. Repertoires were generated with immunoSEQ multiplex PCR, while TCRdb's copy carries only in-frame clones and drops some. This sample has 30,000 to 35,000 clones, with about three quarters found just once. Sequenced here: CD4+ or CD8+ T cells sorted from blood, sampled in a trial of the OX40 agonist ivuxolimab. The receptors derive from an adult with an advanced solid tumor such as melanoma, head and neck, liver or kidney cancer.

CDR3 nucleotide sequence: TGTGCCAGCAGCTTGTATGGGGGCGGAGGTGGCTACACCTTC. Translation gives CASSLYGGGGGYTF. The V gene is TRBV5-5, the J gene TRBJ1-2, with a weak D call TRBD1 (6 bases). With 1 base removed from V and 7 bases from J, the gap between germline ends came to 14 bases. The CDR3 has 14 amino acids. Germline CDR1 reads SGHKS; CDR2 reads YYEKEE (reference sequence).

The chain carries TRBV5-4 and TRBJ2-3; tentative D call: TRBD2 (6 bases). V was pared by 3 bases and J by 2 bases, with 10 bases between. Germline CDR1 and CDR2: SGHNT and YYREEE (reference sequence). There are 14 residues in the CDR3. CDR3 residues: CASSWGDFTDTQYF. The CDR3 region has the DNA TGTGCCAGCAGCTGGGGGGACTTCACAGATACGCAGTATTTT.

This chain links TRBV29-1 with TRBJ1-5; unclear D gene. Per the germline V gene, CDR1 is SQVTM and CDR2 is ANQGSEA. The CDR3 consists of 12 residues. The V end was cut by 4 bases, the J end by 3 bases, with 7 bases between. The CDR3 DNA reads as TGCAGCGTTGGATCTAACAATCAGCCCCAGCATTTT. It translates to CSVGSNNQPQHF. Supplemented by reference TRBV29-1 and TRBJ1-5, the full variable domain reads SAVISQKPSRDICQRGTSLTIQCQVDSQVTMMFWYRQQPGQSLTLIATANQGSEATYESGFVIDKFPISRPNLTFSTLTVSNMSPEDSSIYLCSVGSNNQPQHFGDGTRLSIL.

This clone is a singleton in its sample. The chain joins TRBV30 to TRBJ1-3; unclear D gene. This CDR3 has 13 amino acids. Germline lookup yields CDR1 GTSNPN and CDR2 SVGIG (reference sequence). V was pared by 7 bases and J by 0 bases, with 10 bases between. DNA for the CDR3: TGTGCCTCGGACGGTTCCTCTGGAAACACCATATATTTT. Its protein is CASDGSSGNTIYF.

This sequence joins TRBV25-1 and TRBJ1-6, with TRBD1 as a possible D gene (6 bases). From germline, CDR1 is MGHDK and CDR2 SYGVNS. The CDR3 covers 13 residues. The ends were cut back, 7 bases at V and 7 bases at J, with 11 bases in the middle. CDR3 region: CASKGRGNSPLHF. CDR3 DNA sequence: TGTGCCAGCAAAGGCAGGGGAAATTCACCCCTCCACTTT.

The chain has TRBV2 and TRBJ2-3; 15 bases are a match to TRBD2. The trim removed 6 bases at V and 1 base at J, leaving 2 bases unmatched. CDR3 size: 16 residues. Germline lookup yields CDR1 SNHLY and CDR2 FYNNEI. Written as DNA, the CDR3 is TGTGCCAGCAGGGGGACTAGCGGGGGGCGCACAGATACGCAGTATTTT. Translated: CASRGTSGGRTDTQYF.

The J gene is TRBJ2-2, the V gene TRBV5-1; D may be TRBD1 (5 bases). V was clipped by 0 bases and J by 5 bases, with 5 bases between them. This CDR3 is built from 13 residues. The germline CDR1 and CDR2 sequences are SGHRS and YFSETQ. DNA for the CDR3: TGCGCCAGCAGCTTGGCAGGGACCGGGGAGCTGTTTTTT. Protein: CASSLAGTGELFF.

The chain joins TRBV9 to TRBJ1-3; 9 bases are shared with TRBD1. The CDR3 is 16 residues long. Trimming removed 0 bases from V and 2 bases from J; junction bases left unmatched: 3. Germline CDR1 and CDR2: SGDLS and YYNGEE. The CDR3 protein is CASSVEYRGPGNTIYF. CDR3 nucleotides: TGTGCCAGCAGCGTAGAGTACAGGGGGCCTGGAAACACCATATATTTT.

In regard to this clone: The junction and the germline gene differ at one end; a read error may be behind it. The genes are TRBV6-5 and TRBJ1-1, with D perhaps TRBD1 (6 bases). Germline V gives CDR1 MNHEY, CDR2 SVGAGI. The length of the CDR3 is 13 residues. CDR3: CAGRGLLNTEAFF. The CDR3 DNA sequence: TGTGCCGGCAGGGGCTTATTGAACACTGAAGCTTTCTTT.

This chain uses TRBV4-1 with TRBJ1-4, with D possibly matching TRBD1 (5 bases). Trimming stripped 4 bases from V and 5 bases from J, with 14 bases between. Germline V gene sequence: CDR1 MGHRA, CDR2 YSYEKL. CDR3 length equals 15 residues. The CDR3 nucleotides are TGCGCCAGCAGCCGCGTTGGGACGGCGAATGAAAAACTGTTTTTT. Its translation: CASSRVGTANEKLFF.

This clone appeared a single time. In DNA, the CDR3 is TGCGCCAGCAGCCTGGGACACCTCTCTGGAAACACCATATATTTT. Its protein is CASSLGHLSGNTIYF. This rearrangement joins TRBV4-1 to TRBJ1-3; D is perhaps TRBD1 (6 bases). V shed 4 bases and J shed 0 bases, with 10 bases lying between them. Germline CDR1 is MGHRA and CDR2 is YSYEKL. There are 15 residues in the CDR3.

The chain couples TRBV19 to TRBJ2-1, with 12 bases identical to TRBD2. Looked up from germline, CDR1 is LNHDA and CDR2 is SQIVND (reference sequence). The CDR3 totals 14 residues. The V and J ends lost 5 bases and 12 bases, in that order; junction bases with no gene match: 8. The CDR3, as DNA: TGTGCCAGTAGTTTGGGACTAGCGGGCCAGGCGCAGTTCTTC. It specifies CASSLGLAGQAQFF. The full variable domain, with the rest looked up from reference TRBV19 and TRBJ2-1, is DGGITQSPKYLFRKEGQNVTLSCEQNLNHDAMYWYRQDPGQGLRLIYYSQIVNDFQKGDIAEGYSVSREKKESFPLTVTSAQKNPTAFYLCASSLGLAGQAQFFGPGTRLTVL.

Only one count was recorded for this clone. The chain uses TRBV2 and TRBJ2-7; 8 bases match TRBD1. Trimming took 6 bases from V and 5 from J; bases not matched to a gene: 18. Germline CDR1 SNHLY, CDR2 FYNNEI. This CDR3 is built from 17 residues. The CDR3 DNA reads TGTGCCAGCAGCCAAACCCTACCGGACAGGGTCTACCACGAGCAGTACTTC. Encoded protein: CASSQTLPDRVYHEQYF. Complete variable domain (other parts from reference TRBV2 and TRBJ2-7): EPEVTQTPSHQVTQMGQEVILRCVPISNHLYFYWYRQILGQKVEFLVSFYNNEISEKSEIFDDQFSVERPDGSNFTLKIRSTKLEDSAMYFCASSQTLPDRVYHEQYFGPGTRLTVT.

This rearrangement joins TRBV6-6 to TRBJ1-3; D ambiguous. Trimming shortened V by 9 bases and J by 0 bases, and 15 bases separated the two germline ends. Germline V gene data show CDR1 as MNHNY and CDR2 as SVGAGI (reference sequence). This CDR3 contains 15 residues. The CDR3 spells CASRERAFSGNTIYF. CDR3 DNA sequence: TGTGCCAGTAGAGAGAGGGCTTTCTCTGGAAACACCATATATTTT.

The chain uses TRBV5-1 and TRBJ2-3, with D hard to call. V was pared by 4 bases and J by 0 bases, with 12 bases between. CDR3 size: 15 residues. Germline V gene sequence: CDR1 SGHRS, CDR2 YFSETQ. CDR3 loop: CASSPRAFSTDTQYF. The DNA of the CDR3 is TGCGCCAGCAGCCCCCGGGCTTTCAGCACAGATACGCAGTATTTT.

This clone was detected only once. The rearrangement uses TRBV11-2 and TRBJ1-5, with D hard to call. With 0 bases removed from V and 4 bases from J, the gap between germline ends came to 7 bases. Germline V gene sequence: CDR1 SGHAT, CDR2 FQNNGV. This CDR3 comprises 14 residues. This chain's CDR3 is CASSLDGWNQPQHF. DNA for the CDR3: TGTGCCAGCAGCTTAGATGGCTGGAATCAGCCCCAGCATTTT.

Here the CDR3 DNA reads TGTGCCAGCAGCAAAGGGCTAGCGGTCCAGAGCTCCTACGAGCAGTACTTC. Translating it yields CASSKGLAVQSSYEQYF. The chain links TRBV7-6 to TRBJ2-7; TRBD2 matches 7 bases. The CDR3 has 17 residues. V lost 5 bases and J lost 0; bases outside the gene matches: 13. Germline V gene sequence: CDR1 SGHVS, CDR2 FNYEAQ.

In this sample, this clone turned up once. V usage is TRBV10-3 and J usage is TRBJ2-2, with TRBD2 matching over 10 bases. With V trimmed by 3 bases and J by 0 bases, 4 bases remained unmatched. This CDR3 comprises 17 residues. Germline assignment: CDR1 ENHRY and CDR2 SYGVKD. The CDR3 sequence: CAISDSSGGANTGELFF. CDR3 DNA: TGTGCCATCAGTGATTCGAGCGGGGGGGCGAACACCGGGGAGCTGTTTTTT.

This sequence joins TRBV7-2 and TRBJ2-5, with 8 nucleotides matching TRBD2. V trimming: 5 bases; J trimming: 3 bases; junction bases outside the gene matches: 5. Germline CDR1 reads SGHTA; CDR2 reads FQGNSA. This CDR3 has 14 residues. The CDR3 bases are TGTGCCAGCAGCCTCAGCGGGGGCAAAGAGACCCAGTACTTC. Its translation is CASSLSGGKETQYF. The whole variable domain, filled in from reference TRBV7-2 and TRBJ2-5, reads GAGVSQSPSNKVTEKGKDVELRCDPISGHTALYWYRQSLGQGLEFLIYFQGNSAPDKSGLPSDRFSAERTGGSVSTLTIQRTQQEDSAVYLCASSLSGGKETQYFGPGTRLLVL.

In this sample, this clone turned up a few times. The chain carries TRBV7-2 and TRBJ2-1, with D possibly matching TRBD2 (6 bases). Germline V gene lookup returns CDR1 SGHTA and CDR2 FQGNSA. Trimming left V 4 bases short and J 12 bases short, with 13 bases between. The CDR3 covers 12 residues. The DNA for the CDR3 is TGTGCCAGCAGCTCATCCGGGGGTCGGCAGTTCTTC. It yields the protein CASSSSGGRQFF.

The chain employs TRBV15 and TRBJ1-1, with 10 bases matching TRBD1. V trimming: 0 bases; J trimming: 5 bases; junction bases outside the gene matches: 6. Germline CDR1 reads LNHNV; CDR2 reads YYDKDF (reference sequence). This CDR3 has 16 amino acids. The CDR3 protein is CATSRDRTGGHTEAFF. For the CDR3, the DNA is TGTGCCACCAGCAGAGATAGGACAGGGGGACATACTGAAGCTTTCTTT.

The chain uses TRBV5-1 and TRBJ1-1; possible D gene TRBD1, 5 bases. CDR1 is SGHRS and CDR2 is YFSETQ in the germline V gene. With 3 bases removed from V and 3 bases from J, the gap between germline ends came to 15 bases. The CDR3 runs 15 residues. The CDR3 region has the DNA TGCGCCAGCAGCTGGGGGTGGACGGGAGACACTGAAGCTTTCTTT. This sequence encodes CASSWGWTGDTEAFF.

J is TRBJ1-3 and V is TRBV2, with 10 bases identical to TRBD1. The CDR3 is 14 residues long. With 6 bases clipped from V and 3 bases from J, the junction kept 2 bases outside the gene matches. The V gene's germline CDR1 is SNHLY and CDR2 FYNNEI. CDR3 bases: TGTGCCAGCAGCCGGGACAGGGGTGGAAACACCATATATTTT. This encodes CASSRDRGGNTIYF.

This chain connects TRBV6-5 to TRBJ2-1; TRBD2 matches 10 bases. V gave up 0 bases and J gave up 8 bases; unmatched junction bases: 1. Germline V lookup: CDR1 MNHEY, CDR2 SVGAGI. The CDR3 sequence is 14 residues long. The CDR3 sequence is CASSYSGTSDEQFF. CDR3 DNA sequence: TGTGCCAGCAGTTACTCGGGGACTAGCGATGAGCAGTTCTTC.

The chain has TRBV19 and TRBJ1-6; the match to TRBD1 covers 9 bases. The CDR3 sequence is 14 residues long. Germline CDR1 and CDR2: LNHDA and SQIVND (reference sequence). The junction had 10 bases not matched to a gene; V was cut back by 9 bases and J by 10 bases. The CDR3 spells CASSIWGTGSPLHF. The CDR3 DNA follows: TGTGCCAGCTCGATCTGGGGGACAGGGTCACCCCTCCACTTT.

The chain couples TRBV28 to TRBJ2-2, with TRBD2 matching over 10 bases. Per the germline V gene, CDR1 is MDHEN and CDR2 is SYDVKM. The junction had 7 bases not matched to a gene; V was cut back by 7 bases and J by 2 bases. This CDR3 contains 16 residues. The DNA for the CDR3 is TGTGCCAGCATACTTAGCGGGGGGCTTAACACCGGGGAGCTGTTTTTT. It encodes CASILSGGLNTGELFF.

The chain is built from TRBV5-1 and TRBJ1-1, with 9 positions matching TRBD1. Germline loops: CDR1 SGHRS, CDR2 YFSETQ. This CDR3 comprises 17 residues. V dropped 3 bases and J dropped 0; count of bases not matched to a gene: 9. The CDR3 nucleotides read TGCGCCAGCAGCTCCAGACAGGGGGGATGGATGAACACTGAAGCTTTCTTT. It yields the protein CASSSRQGGWMNTEAFF.

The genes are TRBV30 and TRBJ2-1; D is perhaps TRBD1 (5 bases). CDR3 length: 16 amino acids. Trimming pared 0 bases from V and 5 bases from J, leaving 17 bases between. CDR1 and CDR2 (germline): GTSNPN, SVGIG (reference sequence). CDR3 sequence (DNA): TGTGCCTGGAGTGTACCTATGACAGCAGTCAACAATGAGCAGTTCTTC. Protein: CAWSVPMTAVNNEQFF.

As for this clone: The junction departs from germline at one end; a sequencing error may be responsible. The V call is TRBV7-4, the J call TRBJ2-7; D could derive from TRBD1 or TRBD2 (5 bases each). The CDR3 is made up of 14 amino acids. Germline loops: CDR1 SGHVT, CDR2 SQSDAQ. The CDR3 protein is CTSSLNRDAVEQYF. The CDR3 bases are TGTACCAGCAGCTTAAACCGGGACGCGGTCGAGCAGTACTTC.

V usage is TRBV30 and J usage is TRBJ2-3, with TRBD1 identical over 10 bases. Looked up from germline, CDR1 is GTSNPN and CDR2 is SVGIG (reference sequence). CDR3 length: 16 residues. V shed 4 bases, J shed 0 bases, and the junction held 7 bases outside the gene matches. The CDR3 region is CAWTTGGKVSTDTQYF. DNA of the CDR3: TGTGCCTGGACGACAGGGGGCAAGGTTAGCACAGATACGCAGTATTTT.

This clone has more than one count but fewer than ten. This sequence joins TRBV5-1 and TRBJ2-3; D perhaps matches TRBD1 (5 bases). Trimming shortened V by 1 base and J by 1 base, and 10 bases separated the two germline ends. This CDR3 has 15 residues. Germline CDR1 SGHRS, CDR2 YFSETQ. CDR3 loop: CASSLMGPGTDTQYF. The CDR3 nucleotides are TGCGCCAGCAGCTTGATGGGGCCCGGCACAGATACGCAGTATTTT. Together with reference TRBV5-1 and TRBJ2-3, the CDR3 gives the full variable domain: KAGVTQTPRYLIKTRGQQVTLSCSPISGHRSVSWYQQTPGQGLQFLFEYFSETQRNKGNFPGRFSGRQFSNSRSEMNVSTLELGDSALYLCASSLMGPGTDTQYFGPGTRLTVL.

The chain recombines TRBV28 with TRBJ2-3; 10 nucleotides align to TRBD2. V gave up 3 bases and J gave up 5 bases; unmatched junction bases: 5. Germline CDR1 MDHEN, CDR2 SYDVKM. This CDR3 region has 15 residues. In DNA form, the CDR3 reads TGTGCCAGCAGTTTTAGCGGGGGGACACGAGATACGCAGTATTTT. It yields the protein CASSFSGGTRDTQYF.